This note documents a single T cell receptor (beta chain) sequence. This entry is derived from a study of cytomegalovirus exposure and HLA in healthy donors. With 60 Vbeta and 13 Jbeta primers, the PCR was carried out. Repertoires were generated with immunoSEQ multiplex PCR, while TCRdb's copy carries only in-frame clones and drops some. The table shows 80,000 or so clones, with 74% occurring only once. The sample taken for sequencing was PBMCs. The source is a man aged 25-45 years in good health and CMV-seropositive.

In DNA form, the CDR3 reads TGTGCCAGTACCGAGGGGCCTAGCGGCTACGAGCAGTACTTC. Translated, it gives CASTEGPSGYEQYF. V is TRBV9 and J is TRBJ2-7; TRBD2 agrees at 7 bases. This CDR3 has 14 residues. J was trimmed by 3 bases and V by 8 bases; bases with no gene match: 11. Germline CDR1 SGDLS, CDR2 YYNGEE.